This T cell receptor beta chain was captured by sequencing in a study of shared clonotypes between healthy human individuals. Study-level background: The people who gave samples were a couple of women and a few men aged 18 to 49.

The table lists this clone with a count of one. The antigen is not known. Trimming took 5 bases from V and 5 from J, leaving 21 bases between them. The CDR3 has 16 residues. Germline-derived CDR1 and CDR2 are MDHEN and SYDVKM. In replicate PCRs of unsorted PBMC, 300 ng DNA, around 30,000 T cell genomes, was used. Libraries were prepared by immunoSEQ multiplex PCR; TCRdb keeps only in-frame clonotypes and omits some of them. The data show about 600,000 clones, around 78% seen once. Broader study findings: In having few donors, the study represented limited genetic and exposure-history diversity. An anticipated effect of sequencing depth on clonotype sharing among donors was recognized.

The chain couples TRBV28 to TRBJ2-5, with D perhaps TRBD2 (6 bases). This receptor was identified in a woman aged 40-49 years in good health. Some clones in this sample may be carry-over from other donors' samples. Specimen: PBMCs. CDR3 region: CASSPGGRSKGETQYF. CDR3 nucleotides: TGTGCCAGCAGTCCCGGGGGTAGGTCCAAGGGGGAGACCCAGTACTTC. The full variable domain, rest sourced from reference TRBV28 and TRBJ2-5, is DVKVTQSSRYLVKRTGEKVFLECVQDMDHENMFWYRQDPGLGLRLIYFSYDVKMKEKGDIPEGYSVSREKKERFSLILESASTNQTSMYLCASSPGGRSKGETQYFGPGTRLLVL.